This T cell receptor (beta chain) appears in the sequencing data of a study of shared clonotypes between healthy human individuals. Study information: Three plates were used per donor for CD4 naive, three for CD4 memory, two for CD8 naive and one for CD8 memory.

This clone was seen a single time. An assay was performed, and its level was deep. The method was immunoSEQ multiplex PCR; TCRdb's version includes in-frame clones alone and lacks a portion of them. The sample has some 300,000 clones, about 70% seen once; the top ten hold over 9.5%. Germline CDR1 is LNHDA and CDR2 is SQIVND (reference sequence). The CDR3 spans 15 residues. Germline trimming cut 9 bases from V and 4 bases from J; bases unmatched to any gene: 14. The chain couples TRBV19 to TRBJ2-7; 8 positions match TRBD1. The source is a man in his thirties or forties in good health. The sequencing sample was made of memory CD4+ T cells sorted from blood. Subset in this sample: CD45RA-negative fraction. The CDR3 is CARLPGNRGNYEQYF. The CDR3 coding sequence is TGTGCCAGGCTTCCAGGGAACAGGGGGAATTACGAGCAGTACTTC.